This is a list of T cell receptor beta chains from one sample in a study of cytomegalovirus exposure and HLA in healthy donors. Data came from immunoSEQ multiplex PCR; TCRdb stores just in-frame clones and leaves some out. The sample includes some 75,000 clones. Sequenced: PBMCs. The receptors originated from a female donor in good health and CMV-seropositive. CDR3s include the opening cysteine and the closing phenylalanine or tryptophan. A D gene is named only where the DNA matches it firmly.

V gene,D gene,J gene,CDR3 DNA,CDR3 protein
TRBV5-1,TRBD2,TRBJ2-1,TGCGCCAGCAGCTTGCGCGGGGGGGGATCTATATACAATGAGCAGTTCTTC,CASSLRGGGSIYNEQFF
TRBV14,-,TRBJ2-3,TGTGCCAGCAGCCAAGGTTTTCGAGGTCGAAGAACAGATACGCAGTATTTT,CASSQGFRGRRTDTQYF
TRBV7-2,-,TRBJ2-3,TGTGCCAGCAGCATGACCAGGGGAGATACGCAGTATTTT,CASSMTRGDTQYF
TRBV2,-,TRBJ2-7,TGTGCCAGCGTTGAATATACAGGTGAAGGGCAGTACTTC,CASVEYTGEGQYF
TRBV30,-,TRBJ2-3,TGTGCCTGGAGTCCTTCCCAGCGGAATACGCAGTATTTT,CAWSPSQRNTQYF
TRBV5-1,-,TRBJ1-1,TGCGCCAGCAGCTTGGGGCAGGACACTGAAGCTTTCTTT,CASSLGQDTEAFF
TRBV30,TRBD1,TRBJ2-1,TGTGCCTGGGACAGGGGGCTTTATGAGCAGTTCTTC,CAWDRGLYEQFF
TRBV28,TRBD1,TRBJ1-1,TGTGCCAGCAGAGTTTTTGGGACAGGTAGGACTGAAGCTTTCTTT,CASRVFGTGRTEAFF
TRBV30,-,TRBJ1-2,TGTGCCTGGAGTGTGGAGGGGGGGAATACGTATGGCTACACCTTC,CAWSVEGGNTYGYTF
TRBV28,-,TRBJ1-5,TGTGCCACTGAGGGCAGCAATCAGCCCCAGCATTTT,CATEGSNQPQHF
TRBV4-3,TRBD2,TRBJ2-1,TGCGCCAGCAGCCCGTACCTAGCGGGAGAGGATGAGCAGTTCTTC,CASSPYLAGEDEQFF
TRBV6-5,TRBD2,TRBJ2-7,TGTGCCAGCAGTCCCCGACTAGCGGGCAACTACGAGCAGTACTTC,CASSPRLAGNYEQYF